This TCR beta chain was documented in a study of Ad26.COV2.S vaccination and SARS-CoV-2 variants. General study results and limits: Overall T cell responses may have been underestimated by the analyses of TCR breadth and depth. Spike-specific TCR breadth was greater after Ad26.COV2.S than placebo.

The treatment is: some 20 received Ad26.COV2.S at low or high dose, single or two shots; roughly five received placebo; per-sample allocation not given. Collection of the samples took place on day 63 after the first injection of vaccine or placebo. Comments on this clone: Its antigen is unknown.

Repertoires were generated with immunoSEQ multiplex PCR, while TCRdb's copy carries only in-frame clones and drops some. The sample carries 300,000 to 400,000 clones, roughly 85% recorded once. The CDR3 loop spans 15 amino acids. Germline assignment: CDR1 KGHSH and CDR2 LQKENI. V lost 5 bases and J 4 bases, leaving 18 bases between the germline ends. The chain recombines TRBV18 with TRBJ2-7; D tentatively reads TRBD1 or TRBD2 (5 bases each). The receptor's source is a person aged 18 to 65 who received the Ad26.COV2.S COVID-19 vaccine or a placebo. The sample was peripheral blood, taken in a trial of Ad26.COV2.S vaccine versus placebo. The CDR3 sequence is CASSGGSSRQYEQYF. CDR3 DNA: TGTGCCAGCTCAGGGGGAAGTAGCAGACAGTACGAGCAGTACTTC. The full variable domain, with the rest looked up from reference TRBV18 and TRBJ2-7, is NAGVMQNPRHLVRRRGQEARLRCSPMKGHSHVYWYRQLPEEGLKFMVYLQKENIIDESGMPKERFSAEFPKEGPSILRIQQVVRGDSAAYFCASSGGSSRQYEQYFGPGTRLTVT.